These T cell receptor beta chains were read from a single sample in a study of regulatory T cells in long-lasting Graves disease. TCRdb re-derived calls from the multiplex PCR reads in MiXCR, one entry per CDR3 protein. The sample records 520,000 or so distinct CDR3 sequences, approximately 12% being singletons. These data are also associated with another study on T cells in Graves' hyperthyroidism and ophthalmopathy.

Sequencing was performed on peripheral blood mononuclear cells (PBMCs), taken at new diagnosis, from a patient treated with antithyroid drugs. The origin of the receptors is a woman aged 30 to 39 with Graves disease. Each CDR3 is given with its conserved first and last residue. Each record gives: CDR3 protein, V gene, CDR3 length, J gene, clone size. Only some rows state a clone size, as once, few, many or a class for expanded clones.

CDR3 protein: CSVVTGSLLTDTQYF; V gene: TRBV29-1; CDR3 length: 15; J gene: TRBJ2-3; clone size: many
CDR3 protein: CASSFGGAFYNEQFF; V gene: TRBV11-2; CDR3 length: 15; J gene: TRBJ2-1; clone size: many
CDR3 protein: CASSLWSVGNQPQHF; V gene: TRBV7-2; CDR3 length: 15; J gene: TRBJ1-5; clone size: few
CDR3 protein: CAWRQANYEQYF; V gene: TRBV30; CDR3 length: 12; J gene: TRBJ2-7; clone size: few
CDR3 protein: CASSIGTPRSDTQYF; V gene: TRBV5-6; CDR3 length: 15; J gene: TRBJ2-3; clone size: many
CDR3 protein: CASSRLGPYEQYF; V gene: TRBV12-3/TRBV12-4; CDR3 length: 13; J gene: TRBJ2-7; clone size: many
CDR3 protein: CASSRFLAGPEGQFF; V gene: TRBV7-9; CDR3 length: 15; J gene: TRBJ2-1; clone size: many
CDR3 protein: CASSPFRDRGDEAFF; V gene: TRBV11-2; CDR3 length: 15; J gene: TRBJ1-1; clone size: many
CDR3 protein: CASSFTEYSNQPQHF; V gene: TRBV28; CDR3 length: 15; J gene: TRBJ1-5; clone size: few
CDR3 protein: CASGDGGYEQYF; V gene: TRBV7-9; CDR3 length: 12; J gene: TRBJ2-7; clone size: many
CDR3 protein: CATRSRDTHNTQYF; V gene: TRBV24-1; CDR3 length: 14; J gene: TRBJ2-3; clone size: many
CDR3 protein: CSVHFGTQQETQYF; V gene: TRBV29-1; CDR3 length: 14; J gene: TRBJ2-5; clone size: NA
CDR3 protein: CASSYSRVGGLSYNEQFF; V gene: TRBV6-2/TRBV6-3; CDR3 length: 18; J gene: TRBJ2-1; clone size: few
CDR3 protein: CASSANSEAFF; V gene: TRBV28; CDR3 length: 11; J gene: TRBJ1-1; clone size: many
CDR3 protein: CASSYPPRSNEKLFF; V gene: TRBV28; CDR3 length: 15; J gene: TRBJ1-4; clone size: many
CDR3 protein: CASSPGPDRPYEQYF; V gene: TRBV5-1; CDR3 length: 15; J gene: TRBJ2-7; clone size: NA
CDR3 protein: CASRGPSEAFF; V gene: TRBV6-2/TRBV6-3; CDR3 length: 11; J gene: TRBJ1-1; clone size: few
CDR3 protein: CASSYTQGAGSGNTIYF; V gene: TRBV28; CDR3 length: 17; J gene: TRBJ1-3; clone size: NA
CDR3 protein: CSARALMTYEQYF; V gene: TRBV20-1; CDR3 length: 13; J gene: TRBJ2-7; clone size: NA
CDR3 protein: CASSQGRDRGRNEQFF; V gene: TRBV4-1; CDR3 length: 16; J gene: TRBJ2-1; clone size: NA
CDR3 protein: CASSLAGLAGGPGYNEQFF; V gene: TRBV5-4; CDR3 length: 19; J gene: TRBJ2-1; clone size: NA
CDR3 protein: CASTSLRYEQYF; V gene: TRBV28; CDR3 length: 12; J gene: TRBJ2-7; clone size: many
CDR3 protein: CSARRESAGYTF; V gene: TRBV20-1; CDR3 length: 12; J gene: TRBJ1-2; clone size: NA
CDR3 protein: CASGRGTGITDTQYF; V gene: TRBV6-1; CDR3 length: 15; J gene: TRBJ2-3; clone size: many
CDR3 protein: CASSEYGGQGYGYTF; V gene: TRBV25-1; CDR3 length: 15; J gene: TRBJ1-2; clone size: many
CDR3 protein: CASSSLRGQGVNEQYF; V gene: TRBV11-1; CDR3 length: 16; J gene: TRBJ2-7; clone size: many
CDR3 protein: CASSSRGGCPGQITYEQYF; V gene: TRBV7-2; CDR3 length: 19; J gene: TRBJ2-7; clone size: NA
CDR3 protein: CASSPGDIRNTEAFF; V gene: TRBV27; CDR3 length: 15; J gene: TRBJ1-1; clone size: many
CDR3 protein: CASSIGQNEKLFF; V gene: TRBV18; CDR3 length: 13; J gene: TRBJ1-4; clone size: many
CDR3 protein: CASSLGTPPYNEQFF; V gene: TRBV14; CDR3 length: 15; J gene: TRBJ2-1; clone size: many
CDR3 protein: CASSSGQGDYGYTF; V gene: TRBV5-1; CDR3 length: 14; J gene: TRBJ1-2; clone size: few
CDR3 protein: CASSRTSGSSSGQETQYF; V gene: TRBV2; CDR3 length: 18; J gene: TRBJ2-5; clone size: NA
CDR3 protein: CAWTRGLNGYTF; V gene: TRBV30; CDR3 length: 12; J gene: TRBJ1-2; clone size: few
CDR3 protein: CASTVGATGREQYF; V gene: TRBV9; CDR3 length: 14; J gene: TRBJ2-7; clone size: NA
CDR3 protein: CSAREGGRVNTEAFF; V gene: TRBV20-1; CDR3 length: 15; J gene: TRBJ1-1; clone size: few
CDR3 protein: CASSQRHLGNTEAFF; V gene: TRBV4-1; CDR3 length: 15; J gene: TRBJ1-1; clone size: few
CDR3 protein: CTIRPYTSSSEQFF; V gene: TRBV10-3; CDR3 length: 14; J gene: TRBJ2-1; clone size: NA
CDR3 protein: CASSRSTEQPWSPLHF; V gene: TRBV7-9; CDR3 length: 16; J gene: TRBJ1-6; clone size: NA
CDR3 protein: CASSESRLAVLSSTDTQYF; V gene: TRBV10-2; CDR3 length: 19; J gene: TRBJ2-3; clone size: many
CDR3 protein: CAISEGLSYEQYF; V gene: TRBV10-3; CDR3 length: 13; J gene: TRBJ2-7; clone size: NA
CDR3 protein: CASSLATTSTDTQYF; V gene: TRBV7-9; CDR3 length: 15; J gene: TRBJ2-3; clone size: few
CDR3 protein: CASSPIHGVNTEAFF; V gene: TRBV12-3/TRBV12-4; CDR3 length: 15; J gene: TRBJ1-1; clone size: many
CDR3 protein: CASSQEVADRRNEQFF; V gene: TRBV4-1; CDR3 length: 16; J gene: TRBJ2-1; clone size: few
CDR3 protein: CASSLGTSHEQFF; V gene: TRBV11-2; CDR3 length: 13; J gene: TRBJ2-1; clone size: many
CDR3 protein: CASRSGTGGKGNTIYF; V gene: TRBV7-9; CDR3 length: 16; J gene: TRBJ1-3; clone size: few
CDR3 protein: CASSDRVGNTEAFF; V gene: TRBV6-1; CDR3 length: 14; J gene: TRBJ1-1; clone size: many
CDR3 protein: CASSPQAGDEAFF; V gene: TRBV18; CDR3 length: 13; J gene: TRBJ1-1; clone size: many
CDR3 protein: CASSVEGWGLNEQFF; V gene: TRBV9; CDR3 length: 15; J gene: TRBJ2-1; clone size: NA
CDR3 protein: CASSDSAGTNSPLHF; V gene: TRBV6-4; CDR3 length: 15; J gene: TRBJ1-6; clone size: many
CDR3 protein: CSARVPYEQYF; V gene: TRBV20-1; CDR3 length: 11; J gene: TRBJ2-7; clone size: few
CDR3 protein: CASSLSPGIASNQPQHF; V gene: TRBV27; CDR3 length: 17; J gene: TRBJ1-5; clone size: many